The clone carrying this T cell receptor (beta chain) was seen a handful of times. TCRdb called the 5' RACE reads again in MiXCR, with one record for every CDR3 protein. The repertoire holds 250,000 or so distinct CDR3 sequences, with 8% to 10% as singletons. This entry comes from a study of T-cell memory formation after mild COVID-19. There are 11 residues in the CDR3. Trimming removed 2 bases at V and 7 bases at J, with 5 bases between. Per germline, CDR1 MGHRA and CDR2 YSYEKL. Input material: PBMCs or a T cell subset sorted from them (not recorded which). This chain joins TRBV4-1 and TRBJ1-2; D remains unclear. This receptor was obtained from a man aged 18 to 29 who had mild COVID-19 (a few samples of this study predate the infection). Cell type and time point are not known. CDR3: CASSQSFGYTF. CDR3 DNA sequence: TGCGCCAGCAGCCAATCCTTTGGCTACACCTTC.